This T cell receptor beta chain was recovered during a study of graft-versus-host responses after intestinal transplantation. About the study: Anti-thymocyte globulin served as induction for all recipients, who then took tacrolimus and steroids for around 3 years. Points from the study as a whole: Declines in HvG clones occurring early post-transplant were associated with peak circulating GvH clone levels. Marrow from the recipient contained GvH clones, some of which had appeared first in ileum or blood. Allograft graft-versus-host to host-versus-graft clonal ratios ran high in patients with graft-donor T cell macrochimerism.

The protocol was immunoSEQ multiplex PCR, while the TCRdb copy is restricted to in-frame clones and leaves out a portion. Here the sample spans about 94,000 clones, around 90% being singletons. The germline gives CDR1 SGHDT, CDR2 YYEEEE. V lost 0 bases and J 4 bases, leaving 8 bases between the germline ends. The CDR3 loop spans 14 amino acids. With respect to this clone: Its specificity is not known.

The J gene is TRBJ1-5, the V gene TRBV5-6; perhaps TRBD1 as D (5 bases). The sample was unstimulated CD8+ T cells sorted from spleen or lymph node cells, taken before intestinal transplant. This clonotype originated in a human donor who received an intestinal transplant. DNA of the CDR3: TGTGCCAGCAGCTTGGCCGCAGGGAATCAGCCCCAGCATTTT. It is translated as CASSLAAGNQPQHF.